This TCR beta chain was identified during a study of T cells after yellow fever vaccination. Overall study context: Low-cell-number fractions underwent preparation using SMART-Seq v4 Ultra Low Input.

This clonotype was observed many times. TCRdb re-called the 5' RACE reads with MiXCR, one entry per CDR3 protein. Here the sample spans some 300,000 distinct CDR3 sequences, approximately 3.8% being singletons. V dropped 0 bases and J dropped 5 bases, with 16 bases sitting between them. From germline, CDR1 is DFQATT and CDR2 SNEGSKA (reference sequence). The CDR3 is 15 residues long. This TCR derives from a man aged 18 to 30 who received the YFV17D yellow fever vaccine. The sample in question was PBMCs, obtained on the day of the yellow fever booster vaccination. The chain uses TRBV20-1 and TRBJ1-2, with D maybe TRBD1 (5 bases). In DNA form, the CDR3 reads TGCAGTGCTAGAGATGCCCCCGGGGCAGCTTATGGCTACACCTTC. This sequence encodes CSARDAPGAAYGYTF.